A selection of T cell receptor beta chains follows, all from one sample in a study of read filtering for tumor transcriptome and immune sequencing. TCRdb reanalysed the reads using MiXCR and keeps one entry per CDR3 protein. The data show tens of thousands of distinct CDR3 sequences, approximately 14% seen once. The specimen sequenced was a population of CD138-negative cells sorted from bone marrow. The receptor source for this set is a donor aged 40 or over with multiple myeloma. Both conserved end residues are part of each CDR3. Fields, in order: clone size, D gene, J gene, V gene, CDR3 protein, CDR3 DNA. A D gene is named only where the DNA matches it firmly. Not every row has a clone size; where given, it reads once, few, many or a size class.

size: NA
D: NA
J: TRBJ2-2
V: TRBV7-2
CDR3: CASSLLNGIFNTGELFF
DNA: TGTGCCAGCAGCTTACTAAACGGGATTTTCAACACCGGGGAGCTGTTTTTT

size: many
D: NA
J: TRBJ2-7
V: TRBV7-8
CDR3: CASSLVGSSGYEQYF
DNA: TGTGCCAGCAGCTTAGTTGGCTCCTCAGGCTACGAGCAGTACTTC

size: many
D: TRBD1
J: TRBJ1-1
V: TRBV20-1
CDR3: CSARDEDRGGYTEAFF
DNA: TGCAGTGCTAGAGATGAGGACAGGGGGGGATACACTGAAGCTTTCTTT

size: many
D: TRBD1
J: TRBJ1-4
V: TRBV7-8
CDR3: CASSEHGTVHNEKLFF
DNA: TGTGCCAGCAGCGAACATGGGACAGTCCATAATGAAAAACTGTTTTTT

size: many
D: NA
J: TRBJ1-1
V: TRBV30
CDR3: CAWRNGLDTEAFF
DNA: TGTGCCTGGAGAAACGGGTTGGACACTGAAGCTTTCTTT

size: many
D: TRBD2
J: TRBJ2-2
V: TRBV6-2/TRBV6-3
CDR3: CASSLSGKNTGELFF
DNA: TGTGCCAGCAGTTTAAGCGGGAAGAACACCGGGGAGCTGTTTTTT

size: many
D: NA
J: TRBJ2-6
V: TRBV12-3/TRBV12-4
CDR3: CASSLPNPSGANVLTF
DNA: TGTGCCAGCAGTCTCCCAAACCCCTCTGGGGCCAACGTCCTGACTTTC

size: NA
D: TRBD1
J: TRBJ2-6
V: TRBV7-8
CDR3: CASSLPGQGLSGANVLTF
DNA: TGTGCCAGCAGCTTGCCGGGACAGGGGCTCTCTGGGGCCAACGTCCTGACTTTC

size: many
D: NA
J: TRBJ1-5
V: TRBV7-6
CDR3: CASSLTQTPNQPQHF
DNA: TGTGCCAGCAGCTTAACCCAGACCCCAAATCAGCCCCAGCATTTT

size: many
D: TRBD2
J: TRBJ2-1
V: TRBV12-3/TRBV12-4
CDR3: CASRQRSGSSYNEQFF
DNA: TGTGCCAGCAGACAACGTAGCGGGAGCTCCTACAATGAGCAGTTCTTC

size: many
D: NA
J: TRBJ2-5
V: TRBV20-1
CDR3: CSAREGPTQYF
DNA: TGCAGTGCTAGGGAAGGGCCGACCCAGTACTTC

size: few
D: NA
J: TRBJ2-7
V: TRBV30
CDR3: CAWRNPTGSLSLPEQYF
DNA: TGTGCCTGGAGGAATCCGACAGGAAGCCTGTCCTTACCCGAGCAGTACTTC

size: many
D: TRBD2
J: TRBJ2-3
V: TRBV7-8
CDR3: CASSLGLALTDTQYF
DNA: TGTGCCAGCAGCTTAGGACTAGCTTTGACAGATACGCAGTATTTT

size: many
D: NA
J: TRBJ2-3
V: TRBV28
CDR3: CASSPGGGNPTQYF
DNA: TGTGCCAGCAGCCCAGGGGGGGGAAACCCTACGCAGTATTTT

size: NA
D: TRBD2
J: TRBJ2-7
V: TRBV20-1
CDR3: CSARDIREGHPGEQYF
DNA: TGCAGTGCTAGAGATATCCGGGAGGGCCATCCGGGGGAGCAGTACTTC

size: many
D: NA
J: TRBJ2-1
V: TRBV7-9
CDR3: CASSFAQRPHEQFF
DNA: TGTGCCAGCAGCTTCGCGCAGCGTCCACATGAGCAGTTCTTC

size: many
D: NA
J: TRBJ2-2
V: TRBV7-6
CDR3: CASSFRRGEDIWGELFF
DNA: TGTGCCAGCAGCTTTAGGCGAGGAGAGGATATTTGGGGGGAGCTGTTTTTT

size: many
D: NA
J: TRBJ2-1
V: TRBV10-3
CDR3: CAISEPGISSYEQFF
DNA: TGTGCCATCAGTGAGCCGGGAATATCTAGCTACGAGCAGTTCTTC

size: many
D: TRBD1
J: TRBJ2-7
V: TRBV20-1
CDR3: CSAVDRGFYEQYF
DNA: TGCAGTGCTGTCGACAGGGGTTTCTACGAGCAGTACTTC

size: many
D: NA
J: TRBJ2-7
V: TRBV3-1
CDR3: CASSPTGVPYEQYF
DNA: TGTGCCAGCAGCCCGACGGGAGTCCCCTACGAGCAGTACTTC

size: NA
D: NA
J: TRBJ2-1
V: TRBV3-1
CDR3: CASSQYPDEQFF
DNA: TGTGCCAGCAGCCAGTATCCGGATGAGCAGTTCTTC

size: NA
D: NA
J: TRBJ1-5
V: TRBV4-1
CDR3: CASSHRSRHQPQHF
DNA: TGCGCCAGCAGCCATCGAAGCAGACATCAGCCCCAGCATTTT

size: many
D: TRBD1
J: TRBJ2-1
V: TRBV5-1
CDR3: CASSPGTGGTIWDEQFF
DNA: TGCGCCAGCAGCCCCGGGACAGGGGGAACCATCTGGGATGAGCAGTTCTTC

size: many
D: TRBD1
J: TRBJ1-1
V: TRBV5-6
CDR3: CASSLQGTGESEAFF
DNA: TGTGCCAGCAGCTTGCAGGGGACAGGGGAGTCAGAAGCTTTCTTT

size: NA
D: NA
J: TRBJ2-5
V: TRBV6-2/TRBV6-3
CDR3: CASGGVKETQYF
DNA: TGTGCCAGCGGCGGGGTTAAAGAGACCCAGTACTTC

size: many
D: NA
J: TRBJ2-1
V: TRBV5-1
CDR3: CASSQAGADEQFF
DNA: TGCGCCAGCAGTCAGGCAGGTGCGGATGAGCAGTTCTTC

size: many
D: NA
J: TRBJ1-2
V: TRBV3-1
CDR3: CASSRTGRANYGYTF
DNA: TGTGCCAGCAGCCGTACAGGGAGAGCTAACTATGGCTACACCTTC

size: few
D: NA
J: TRBJ2-1
V: TRBV29-1
CDR3: CSGSYNEQFF
DNA: TGCAGCGGCTCATACAATGAGCAGTTCTTC

size: NA
D: NA
J: TRBJ2-7
V: TRBV2
CDR3: CASSELTAVPTYF
DNA: TGTGCCAGCAGTGAATTAACAGCGGTTCCAACGTACTTC

size: many
D: TRBD2
J: TRBJ2-1
V: TRBV6-4
CDR3: CASSDSSLAGFNEQFF
DNA: TGTGCCAGCAGTGACTCGTCCCTAGCGGGGTTTAATGAGCAGTTCTTC

size: many
D: NA
J: TRBJ1-4
V: TRBV20-1
CDR3: CSAGPPGAGQEKLFF
DNA: TGCAGTGCTGGCCCCCCCGGGGCGGGCCAAGAAAAACTGTTTTTT

size: NA
D: NA
J: TRBJ1-1
V: TRBV7-9
CDR3: CASSLGTYAEAFF
DNA: TGTGCCAGCAGCTTAGGAACTTATGCCGAGGCTTTCTTT

size: many
D: TRBD2
J: TRBJ2-2
V: TRBV20-1
CDR3: CSARVAGGPTGELFF
DNA: TGCAGTGCTAGAGTGGCGGGAGGGCCGACCGGGGAGCTGTTTTTT

size: NA
D: NA
J: TRBJ1-1
V: TRBV12-3/TRBV12-4
CDR3: CASSLGRGMNTEAFF
DNA: TGTGCCAGCAGTTTGGGGAGGGGCATGAACACTGAAGCTTTCTTT

size: many
D: NA
J: TRBJ1-5
V: TRBV7-9
CDR3: CASSLSNQPQHF
DNA: TGTGCCAGCAGCTTAAGCAATCAGCCCCAGCATTTT

size: many
D: NA
J: TRBJ2-1
V: TRBV5-1
CDR3: CASRIGGPNNEQFF
DNA: TGCGCCAGCCGTATCGGGGGTCCCAACAATGAGCAGTTCTTC

size: NA
D: NA
J: TRBJ2-1
V: TRBV5-1
CDR3: CAGSLTSPGTEQFF
DNA: TGCGCCGGCAGCTTGACCAGCCCAGGGACTGAGCAGTTCTTC

size: many
D: NA
J: TRBJ2-3
V: TRBV29-1
CDR3: CSVAGVGTDTQYF
DNA: TGCAGCGTTGCGGGGGTGGGCACAGATACGCAGTATTTT